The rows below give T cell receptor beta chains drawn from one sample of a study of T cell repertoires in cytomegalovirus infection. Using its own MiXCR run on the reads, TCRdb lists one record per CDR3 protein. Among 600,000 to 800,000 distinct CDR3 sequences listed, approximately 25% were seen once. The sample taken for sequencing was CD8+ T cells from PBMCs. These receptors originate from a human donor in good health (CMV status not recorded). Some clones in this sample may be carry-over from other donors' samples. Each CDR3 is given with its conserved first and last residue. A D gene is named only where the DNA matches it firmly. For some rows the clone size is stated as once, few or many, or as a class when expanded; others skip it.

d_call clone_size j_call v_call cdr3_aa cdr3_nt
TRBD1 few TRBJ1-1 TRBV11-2 CASSSRQGRPEAFF TGTGCCAGCAGCTCTCGACAGGGGCGGCCTGAAGCTTTCTTT
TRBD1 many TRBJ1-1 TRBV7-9 CASSWTGVNTEAFF TGTGCCAGCAGCTGGACAGGGGTGAACACTGAAGCTTTCTTT
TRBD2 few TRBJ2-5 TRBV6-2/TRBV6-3 CASCPSGTSGGHEAQYF TGTGCCAGCTGCCCGTCTGGGACTAGCGGGGGCCACGAGGCCCAGTACTTC
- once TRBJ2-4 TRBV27 CASSSDPGRTKNIQYF TGTGCCAGCAGTTCCGACCCCGGGAGAACCAAAAACATTCAGTACTTC
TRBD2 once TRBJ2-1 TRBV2 CASSGLAGVNNEQFF TGTGCCAGCAGTGGACTAGCGGGGGTGAACAATGAGCAGTTCTTC
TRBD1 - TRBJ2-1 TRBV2 CARTRNQGAIYNEQFF TGTGCCAGAACCAGGAATCAGGGGGCTATCTACAATGAGCAGTTCTTC
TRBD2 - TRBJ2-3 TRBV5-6 CASSLLLAGGLEADTQYF TGTGCCAGCAGCCTTCTCCTAGCGGGGGGGCTAGAGGCAGATACGCAGTATTTT
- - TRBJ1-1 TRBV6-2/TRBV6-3 CASSSPVLGQGLTEAFF TGTGCCAGCAGTTCTCCCGTGCTGGGGCAGGGGCTCACTGAAGCTTTCTTT
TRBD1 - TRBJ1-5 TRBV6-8 CASSPGQVYQPQHF TGTGCCAGCAGCCCCGGACAGGTCTATCAGCCCCAGCATTTT
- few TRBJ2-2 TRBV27 CASSLLPYELFF TGTGCCAGCAGTTTATTGCCCTACGAGCTGTTTTTT
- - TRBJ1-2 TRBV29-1 CSVVGDKDYGYTF TGCAGCGTTGTCGGTGACAAAGACTATGGCTACACCTTC
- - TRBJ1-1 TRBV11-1 CAASEVSTEAFF TGTGCCGCTTCTGAGGTGAGCACTGAAGCTTTCTTT
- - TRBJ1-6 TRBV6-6 CASSSRRSSYNSPLHF TGTGCCAGCAGTTCCAGACGGAGCTCCTATAATTCACCCCTCCACTTT
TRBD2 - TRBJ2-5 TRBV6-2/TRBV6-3 CASSYPPGGVAETQYF TGTGCCAGCAGTTACCCCCCGGGGGGGGTCGCGGAGACCCAGTACTTC
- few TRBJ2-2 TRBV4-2 CASSQDWGVSGELFF TGTGCCAGCAGCCAAGATTGGGGGGTGTCCGGGGAGCTGTTTTTT
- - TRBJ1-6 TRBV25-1 CASSEDSSYNSPLHF TGTGCCAGCAGTGAAGACAGCTCCTATAATTCACCCCTCCACTTT
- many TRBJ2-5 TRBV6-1 CASSERTRRAETQYF TGTGCCAGCAGTGAAAGGACCCGGAGGGCGGAGACCCAGTACTTC
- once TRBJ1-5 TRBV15 CATSRDRGYSNQPQHF TGTGCCACCAGCAGAGATCGAGGGTATAGCAATCAGCCCCAGCATTTT
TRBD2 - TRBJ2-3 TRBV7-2 CASSLSGGAMDTQYF TGTGCCAGCAGCCTTAGCGGGGGGGCGATGGATACGCAGTATTTT
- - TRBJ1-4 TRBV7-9 CASSSTENPATNEKLFF TGTGCCAGCAGCTCCACAGAGAACCCTGCAACTAATGAAAAACTGTTTTTT
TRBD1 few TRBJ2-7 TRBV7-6 CASSKGTAYEQYF TGTGCTAGCAGCAAAGGGACAGCCTACGAGCAGTACTTC
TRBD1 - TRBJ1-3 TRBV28 CASSFAGQAGNTIYF TGTGCCAGCAGTTTCGCCGGACAGGCTGGAAACACCATATATTTT
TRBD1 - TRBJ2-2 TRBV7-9 CASPLVRGQKNTGELFF TGTGCCAGCCCCCTAGTGAGGGGACAGAAGAACACCGGGGAGCTGTTTTTT
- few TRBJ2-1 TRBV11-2 CASSYQQGGPSYNEQFF TGTGCCAGCAGCTATCAACAAGGGGGGCCGTCCTACAATGAGCAGTTCTTC
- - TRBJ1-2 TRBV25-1 CASSERQVGGYTF TGTGCCAGCAGTGAGCGACAGGTTGGGGGCTACACCTTC
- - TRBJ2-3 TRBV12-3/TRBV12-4 CASRHRGTDTQYF TGTGCCAGCAGACATCGGGGCACAGATACGCAGTATTTT
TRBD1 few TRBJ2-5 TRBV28 CASSWTGQPTQYF TGTGCCAGCAGTTGGACAGGACAACCGACCCAGTACTTC
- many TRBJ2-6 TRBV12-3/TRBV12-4 CASSLIGANVLTF TGTGCCAGCAGTTTAATTGGGGCCAACGTCCTGACTTTC
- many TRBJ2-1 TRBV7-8 CASSHPGRGSYNEQFF TGTGCCAGCAGCCATCCGGGCAGGGGTTCCTACAATGAGCAGTTCTTC
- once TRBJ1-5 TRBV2 CASRANRYYDQPQHF TGTGCCAGCAGAGCAAATAGATATTACGATCAGCCCCAGCATTTT
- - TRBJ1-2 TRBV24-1 CATSDSYGYTF TGTGCCACCAGTGACAGTTATGGCTACACCTTC
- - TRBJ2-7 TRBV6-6 CTSSYSTGQAYEQYF TGTACCAGCAGTTACTCAACCGGGCAGGCCTACGAGCAGTACTTC
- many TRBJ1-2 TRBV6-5 CASSYLGQYGYTF TGTGCCAGCAGTTACCTCGGACAGTATGGCTACACCTTC
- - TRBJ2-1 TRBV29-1 CSVVLIGSYNEQFF TGCAGCGTTGTATTGATCGGATCCTACAATGAGCAGTTCTTC
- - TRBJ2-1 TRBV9 CASSPYGGYNEQFF TGTGCCAGCAGCCCCTATGGGGGATACAATGAGCAGTTCTTC
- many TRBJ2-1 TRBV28 CASSLTTWTGYNEQFF TGTGCCAGCAGTTTAACGACCTGGACTGGTTACAATGAGCAGTTCTTC
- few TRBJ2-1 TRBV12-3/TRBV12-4 CASSSTPIGERIF TGTGCCAGCAGTTCCACTCCCATTGGGGAAAGGATCTTC
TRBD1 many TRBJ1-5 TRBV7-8 CASTLDRGPYSNQPQHF TGTGCCAGCACCCTGGACAGGGGGCCGTATAGCAATCAGCCCCAGCATTTT
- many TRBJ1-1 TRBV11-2 CASSSRVTEAFF TGTGCCAGCAGCTCGAGAGTTACTGAAGCTTTCTTT
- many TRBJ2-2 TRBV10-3 CAIGKEYTGELFF TGTGCCATCGGCAAAGAGTACACCGGGGAGCTGTTTTTT
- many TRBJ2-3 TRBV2 CASSEEMGTDTQYF TGTGCCAGCAGTGAGGAAATGGGCACAGATACGCAGTATTTT
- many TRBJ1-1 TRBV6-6 CASSYVWGNTEAFF TGTGCCAGCAGTTACGTATGGGGGAACACTGAAGCTTTCTTT
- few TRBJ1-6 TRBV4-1 CASSPAATVYNSPLHF TGCGCCAGCAGCCCAGCGGCGACAGTGTATAATTCACCCCTCCACTTT
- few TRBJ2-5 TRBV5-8 CASSFLPGMQETQYF TGTGCCAGCAGCTTCCTACCAGGGATGCAAGAGACCCAGTACTTC
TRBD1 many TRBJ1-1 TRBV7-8 CASSLGRGTGVNTEAFF TGTGCCAGCAGCTTAGGTCGGGGAACAGGGGTGAACACTGAAGCTTTCTTT
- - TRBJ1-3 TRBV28 CASSFRSRGISGNTIYF TGTGCCAGCAGTTTCAGATCCCGGGGAATCTCTGGAAACACCATATATTTT